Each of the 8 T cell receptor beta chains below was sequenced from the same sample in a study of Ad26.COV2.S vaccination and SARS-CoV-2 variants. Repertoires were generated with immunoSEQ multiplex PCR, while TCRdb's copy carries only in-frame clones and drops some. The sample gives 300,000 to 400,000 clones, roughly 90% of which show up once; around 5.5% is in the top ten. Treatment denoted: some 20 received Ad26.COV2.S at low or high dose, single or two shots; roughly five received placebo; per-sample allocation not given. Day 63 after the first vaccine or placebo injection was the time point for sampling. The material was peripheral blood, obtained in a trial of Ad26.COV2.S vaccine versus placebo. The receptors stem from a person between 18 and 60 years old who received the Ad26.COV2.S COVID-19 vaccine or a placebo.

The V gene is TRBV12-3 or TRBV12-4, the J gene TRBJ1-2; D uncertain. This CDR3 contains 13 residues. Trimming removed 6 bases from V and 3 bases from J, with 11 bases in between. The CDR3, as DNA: TGTGCCAGCAGCCAAGGACGGGACTATGGCTACACCTTC. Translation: CASSQGRDYGYTF.

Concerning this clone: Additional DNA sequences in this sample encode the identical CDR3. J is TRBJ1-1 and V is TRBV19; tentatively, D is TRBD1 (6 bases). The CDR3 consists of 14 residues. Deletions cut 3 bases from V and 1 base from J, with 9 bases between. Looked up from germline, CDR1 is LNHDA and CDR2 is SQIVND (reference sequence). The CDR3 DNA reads TGTGCCAGTAGTATTGGGGGGCAGAACACTGAAGCTTTCTTT. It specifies CASSIGGQNTEAFF.

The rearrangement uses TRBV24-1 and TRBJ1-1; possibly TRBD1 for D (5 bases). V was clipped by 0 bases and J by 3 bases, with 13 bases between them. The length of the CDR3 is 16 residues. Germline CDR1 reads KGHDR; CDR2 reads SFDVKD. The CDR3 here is CATSDLYEGPDTEAFF. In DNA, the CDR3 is TGTGCCACCAGTGATTTGTATGAGGGGCCAGACACTGAAGCTTTCTTT.

For the CDR3, the DNA is TGTGCCAGCTCATCCAACCGAGGGGTGGGGGAGACCCAGTACTTC. This codes for CASSSNRGVGETQYF. The rearrangement links TRBV18 to TRBJ2-5, with D perhaps being TRBD1 or TRBD2 (5 bases each). CDR1 KGHSH and CDR2 LQKENI come from the germline V gene. V was pared by 5 bases and J by 5 bases, with 18 bases between. This CDR3 has 15 residues. The complete variable domain, with remaining parts taken from reference TRBV18 and TRBJ2-5, reads NAGVMQNPRHLVRRRGQEARLRCSPMKGHSHVYWYRQLPEEGLKFMVYLQKENIIDESGMPKERFSAEFPKEGPSILRIQQVVRGDSAAYFCASSSNRGVGETQYFGPGTRLLVL.

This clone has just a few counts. CDR3 sequence: CASTGLLNQPQHF. In DNA, the CDR3 is TGTGCCAGTACTGGACTGTTAAATCAGCCCCAGCATTTT. The chain is built from TRBV19 and TRBJ1-5; D is uncertain. The CDR3 spans 13 residues. The V end lost 7 bases, the J end lost 4 bases, and 11 bases lay between the germline ends. Germline assignment: CDR1 LNHDA and CDR2 SQIVND (reference sequence).

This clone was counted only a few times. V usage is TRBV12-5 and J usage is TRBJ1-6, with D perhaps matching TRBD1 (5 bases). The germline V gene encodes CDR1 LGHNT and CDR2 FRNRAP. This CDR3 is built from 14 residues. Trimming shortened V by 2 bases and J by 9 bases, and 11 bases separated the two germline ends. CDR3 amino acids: CASGLPWGVSPLHF. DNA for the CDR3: TGTGCTAGTGGTTTGCCCTGGGGGGTTTCACCCCTCCACTTT.

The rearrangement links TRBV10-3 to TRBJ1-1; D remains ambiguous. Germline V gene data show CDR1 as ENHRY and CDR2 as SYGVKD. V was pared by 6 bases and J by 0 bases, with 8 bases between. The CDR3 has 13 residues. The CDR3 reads CAIRERVNTEAFF. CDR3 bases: TGTGCCATCAGAGAGAGGGTGAACACTGAAGCTTTCTTT.

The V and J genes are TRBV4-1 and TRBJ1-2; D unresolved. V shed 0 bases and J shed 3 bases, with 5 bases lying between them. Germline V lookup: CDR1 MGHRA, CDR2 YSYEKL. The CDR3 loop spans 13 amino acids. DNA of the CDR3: TGCGCCAGCAGCCAAGATTTATACTATGGCTACACCTTC. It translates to CASSQDLYYGYTF.